Given below is one T cell receptor beta chain in context. Its antigen is still unknown. Germline V gives CDR1 MNHEY, CDR2 SVGAGI. The CDR3 has 12 residues. Trimming took off 5 bases at V and 8 bases at J, with 12 bases between the two ends. The PCR was carried out with 60 Vbeta primers and 13 Jbeta primers. Libraries were prepared by immunoSEQ multiplex PCR; TCRdb keeps only in-frame clonotypes and omits some of them. The sample consists of about 90,000 clones, approximately 84% of them appearing once. This sample is drawn from a study of cytomegalovirus exposure and HLA in healthy donors. General study results and limits: Cytomegalovirus association was listed for 170 or so TCR beta chains. Both high specificity and high sensitivity reportedly marked the classifier's diagnosis of cytomegalovirus status.

What was sequenced was PBMCs. This clonotype originated in a man aged 18 to 29 in good health and CMV-seronegative. The genes are TRBV6-5 and TRBJ1-1; D perhaps matches TRBD1 (6 bases). The CDR3 loop is CASSTGKLEAFF. CDR3 sequence (DNA): TGTGCCAGCAGTACAGGGAAGCTCGAAGCTTTCTTT.